The 23 T cell receptor beta chains given below trace back to one sample, sequenced in a study of control samples from healthy donors and cancer patients. Measured with immunoSEQ multiplex PCR; TCRdb has only the in-frame clones, and not every one. The sample has around 110,000 clones; approximately 93% are singletons. What was sequenced was blood. The receptor set was obtained from a man aged 25 to 40 in good health.

The V call is TRBV7-2, the J call TRBJ2-5; D may match TRBD1 or TRBD2 (6 bases each). The V gene lost 1 base and the J gene lost 7 bases, with 13 bases spanning the gap. In germline, CDR1 is SGHTA, CDR2 FQGNSA. The CDR3 extends over 14 amino acids. CDR3 coding DNA: TGTGCCAGCAGCTTAGAGGGGGGCCTGGGGACCCAGTACTTC. Amino acid sequence: CASSLEGGLGTQYF.

The genes are TRBV24-1 and TRBJ2-2, with a tentative D call TRBD1 (5 bases). The length of the CDR3 is 13 residues. Trimming pared 7 bases from V and 1 base from J, leaving 6 bases between. Germline V lookup: CDR1 KGHDR, CDR2 SFDVKD. The CDR3 nucleotides are TGTGCCACCAGCGACAGGAACACCGGGGAGCTGTTTTTT. Its protein is CATSDRNTGELFF.

The V gene is TRBV19, the J gene TRBJ2-5; a weak D match, TRBD2 (5 bases). The CDR3 totals 16 residues. V lost 3 bases to trimming and J lost 1 base, with 15 bases between them. Germline CDR1 reads LNHDA; CDR2 reads SQIVND (reference sequence). The CDR3 here is CASSMGKPSLQETQYF. As DNA, the CDR3 is TGTGCCAGTAGTATGGGCAAGCCTAGCCTCCAAGAGACCCAGTACTTC.

The chain couples TRBV10-3 to TRBJ1-5, with D tentatively TRBD1 (5 bases). The CDR3 sequence is 14 residues long. Trimming shortened V by 0 bases and J by 7 bases, and 10 bases separated the two germline ends. CDR1 and CDR2 from the germline V gene are ENHRY and SYGVKD. CDR3 amino acids: CAISESGGGQPQHF. The DNA of the CDR3 is TGTGCCATCAGTGAGTCTGGGGGAGGACAGCCCCAGCATTTT.

This clone was seen once. The chain carries TRBV6-5 and TRBJ1-2; D may be TRBD1 (6 bases). Germline V gives CDR1 MNHEY, CDR2 SVGAGI. Trimming removed 7 bases at V and 8 bases at J, with 17 bases between. This CDR3 has 13 residues. CDR3 loop: CASKVAGADGYTF. The CDR3 DNA is TGTGCCAGCAAAGTAGCAGGGGCGGACGGCTACACCTTC.

The chain couples TRBV27 to TRBJ1-4, with D possibly matching TRBD1 (5 bases). V lost 2 bases to trimming and J lost 5 bases, with 12 bases between them. The germline V gene encodes CDR1 MNHEY and CDR2 SMNVEV (reference sequence). This CDR3 is built from 15 residues. CDR3 in amino acids: CASSLGLGDNEKLFF. The CDR3 nucleotides are TGTGCCAGCAGTTTAGGGTTGGGGGACAATGAAAAACTGTTTTTT.

This chain uses TRBV3-1 (or the pseudogene TRBV3-2) with TRBJ1-1; 8 nucleotides align to TRBD1. V lost 3 bases, J lost 5 bases, and 17 bases stayed unmatched. From germline, CDR1 is LGHDT and CDR2 YNNKEL (reference sequence). The CDR3 length is 18 residues. CDR3 DNA sequence: TGTGCCAGCAGCCACCCCCTCCCAGGGCCAGGGGGCCAGACTGAAGCTTTCTTT. This encodes CASSHPLPGPGGQTEAFF.

The chain has TRBV7-9 and TRBJ2-5; tentatively, D is TRBD1 or TRBD2 (7 bases each). The CDR3 consists of 16 residues. Germline CDR1 reads SEHNR; CDR2 reads FQNEAQ (reference sequence). V was clipped by 0 bases and J by 2 bases, with 13 bases between them. CDR3 DNA sequence: TGTGCCAGCAGCTTAGCTCGACAGGGAGGGCAAGAGACCCAGTACTTC. Its translation is CASSLARQGGQETQYF.

This chain connects TRBV5-1 to TRBJ1-1; D is unclear. Germline V gene lookup returns CDR1 SGHRS and CDR2 YFSETQ. This CDR3 is 13 amino acids long. The V gene lost 4 bases and the J gene lost 0 bases, with 7 bases spanning the gap. CDR3 region: CASSVQLNTEAFF. The CDR3 nucleotides are TGCGCCAGCAGCGTACAATTGAACACTGAAGCTTTCTTT.

In its sample, this clone was seen once. The chain uses TRBV6-5 and TRBJ1-6, with D possibly TRBD1 on 5 matching bases. The CDR3 spans 14 residues. Germline V gene sequence: CDR1 MNHEY, CDR2 SVGAGI. Trimming left V 2 bases short and J 7 bases short, with 9 bases between. Here the CDR3 reads CASSYGAQNSPLHF. In DNA form, the CDR3 reads TGTGCCAGCAGTTACGGGGCCCAAAATTCACCCCTCCACTTT.

The chain recombines TRBV6-5 with TRBJ2-5; maybe TRBD2 (5 bases). Per germline, CDR1 MNHEY and CDR2 SVGAGI. The CDR3 runs 15 residues. Trimming removed 2 bases at V and 4 bases at J, with 14 bases between. CDR3 coding DNA: TGTGCCAGCAGTTACCTAGGGCGGGCCGGAGAGACCCAGTACTTC. Translated: CASSYLGRAGETQYF.

This chain links TRBV6-5 with TRBJ2-7; a weak D match, TRBD1 (6 bases). Germline V gene lookup returns CDR1 MNHEY and CDR2 SVGAGI. This CDR3 is built from 14 residues. Trimming took off 6 bases at V and 4 bases at J, with 16 bases between the two ends. In nucleotides, the CDR3 is TGTGCCAGCAGCCTTCAAAGGGGGAGATACGAGCAGTACTTC. As protein: CASSLQRGRYEQYF.

This clone was seen just once. J is TRBJ2-3 and V is TRBV28, with no clear D. Trimming cost V 7 bases and J 6 bases, with 11 bases left between them. The CDR3 totals 12 residues. The germline CDR1 and CDR2 sequences are MDHEN and SYDVKM. This CDR3 reads CASTRSLDTQYF. CDR3 DNA: TGTGCCAGCACCCGCTCTCTGGATACGCAGTATTTT.

The chain joins TRBV6-5 to TRBJ2-7; D perhaps matches TRBD2 (6 bases). Looked up from germline, CDR1 is MNHEY and CDR2 is SVGAGI. The V end lost 8 bases, the J end lost 2 bases, and 13 bases lay between the germline ends. CDR3 length: 13 residues. The CDR3 protein is CASSQSGAYEQYF. The CDR3 DNA reads TGTGCCAGCTCCCAATCGGGGGCCTACGAGCAGTACTTC.

This clone was observed a few times. The chain has TRBV4-2 and TRBJ1-1; 11 bases are a match to TRBD1. This CDR3 comprises 15 residues. Germline V gene lookup returns CDR1 LGHNA and CDR2 YNFKEQ. The V segment lost 3 bases and the J segment 4 bases; nucleotides outside the gene matches: 4. This CDR3 reads CASSQPGQGVTEAFF. CDR3 nucleotide sequence: TGTGCCAGCAGCCAGCCGGGACAGGGGGTCACTGAAGCTTTCTTT.

The gene calls are TRBV19 and TRBJ1-2; possibly TRBD1 for D (5 bases). The CDR3 is made up of 19 amino acids. The V and J ends lost 3 bases and 5 bases respectively, with 28 bases between them. Germline-derived CDR1 and CDR2 are LNHDA and SQIVND (reference sequence). The CDR3: CASSIGGGPGNSVAYGYTF. CDR3 DNA: TGTGCCAGTAGTATCGGGGGTGGTCCAGGGAACTCCGTGGCGTATGGCTACACCTTC.

The chain employs TRBV6-7 and TRBJ2-1; a possible D gene is TRBD2 (5 bases). TRBV6-7 is recorded as an ORF, its role being uncertain. Trimming left V 7 bases short and J 3 bases short, with 13 bases between. The CDR3 loop spans 14 amino acids. As DNA, the CDR3 is TGTGCCAGCACCAAGGTAGAGGGCTACAATGAGCAGTTCTTC. This sequence encodes CASTKVEGYNEQFF.

This clone showed up just once. The chain recombines TRBV10-2 with TRBJ1-1; 7 bases map to TRBD1. This CDR3 contains 14 residues. Germline values: CDR1 WSHSY, CDR2 SAAADI. V lost 6 bases to trimming and J lost 1 base; unmatched junction nucleotides: 5. CDR3 region: CASRSGGWNTEAFF. The CDR3 nucleotides read TGCGCCAGCAGATCAGGGGGGTGGAACACTGAAGCTTTCTTT.

This rearrangement joins TRBV7-3 to TRBJ1-1; weak D call: TRBD1 (6 bases). The ends were cut back, 4 bases at V and 7 bases at J, with 13 bases in the middle. The CDR3 runs 13 residues. Germline values: CDR1 SGHTA, CDR2 FQGTGA. The CDR3 DNA is TGTGCCAGCAGCTCACAGGGTTTTGGTGAAGCTTTCTTT. Amino acids: CASSSQGFGEAFF.

This chain uses TRBV10-3 with TRBJ2-3; D is perhaps TRBD2 (5 bases). CDR3 size: 18 residues. Trimming removed 0 bases at V and 5 bases at J, with 21 bases between. Germline values: CDR1 ENHRY, CDR2 SYGVKD. The CDR3 DNA reads TGTGCCATCAGTGAGTCGCTACCCTCGGCACGGGGTGAAGATACGCAGTATTTT. It translates to CAISESLPSARGEDTQYF.

As to this clone: A junction boundary mismatches the germline segment, possibly from a read error. The chain has TRBV6-4 and TRBJ2-7; the D call may be TRBD1 or TRBD2 (7 bases each). The germline V gene has CDR1 MRHNA and CDR2 SNTAGT. This CDR3 has 10 residues. CDR3 in DNA: TGCCCAGGGGGGGCCCACGAGCAGTACTTC. Its translation: CPGGAHEQYF.

The DNA for the CDR3 is TGTGCCATCGAGGGGACAGGGAGGTACGAGCAGTACGTC. This sequence encodes CAIEGTGRYEQYV. J is TRBJ2-7 and V is TRBV10-3; 9 nucleotides match TRBD1. CDR1 and CDR2 (germline): ENHRY, SYGVKD. J lost 4 bases, V lost 8 bases, and 6 bases had no gene match. The CDR3 totals 13 residues.

The chain is built from TRBV24-1 and TRBJ2-1; a weak D match, TRBD1 (6 bases). Germline V gene lookup returns CDR1 KGHDR and CDR2 SFDVKD. V lost 2 bases and J 9 bases, leaving 13 bases between the germline ends. The CDR3 contains 14 residues. DNA of the CDR3: TGTGCCACCAGTGATTCCCGACAGGTCATTGAGCAGTTCTTC. Protein sequence: CATSDSRQVIEQFF.